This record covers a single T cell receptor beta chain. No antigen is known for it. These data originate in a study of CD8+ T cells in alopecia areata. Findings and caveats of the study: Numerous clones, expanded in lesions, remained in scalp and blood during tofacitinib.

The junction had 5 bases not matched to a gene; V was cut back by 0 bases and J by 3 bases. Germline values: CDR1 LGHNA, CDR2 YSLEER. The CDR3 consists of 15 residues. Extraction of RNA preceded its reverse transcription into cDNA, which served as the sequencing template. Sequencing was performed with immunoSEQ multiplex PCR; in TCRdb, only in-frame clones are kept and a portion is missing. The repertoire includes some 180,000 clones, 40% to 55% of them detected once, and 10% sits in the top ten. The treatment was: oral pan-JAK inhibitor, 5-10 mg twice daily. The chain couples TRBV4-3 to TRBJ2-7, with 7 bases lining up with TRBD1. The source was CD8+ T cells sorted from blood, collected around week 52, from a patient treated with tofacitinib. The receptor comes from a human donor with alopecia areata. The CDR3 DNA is TGCGCCAGCAGCCAAGAACGGGGACAGTTCTACGAGCAGTACTTC. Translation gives CASSQERGQFYEQYF.